This TCR beta chain was recovered during a study of glioma-infiltrating T cells. Across the whole study: Sequencing aimed for roughly 4.5- to 11-fold coverage of about 940,000 peripheral T cells.

Study conclusions and caveats: CDR3 overlap between tissue and blood was very small. Gliomas, especially low-grade, showed above-expected tissue-blood divergence; non-neoplastic patients showed below.

The CDR3 is 15 residues long. The J segment lost 4 bases and the V segment lost 3 bases, leaving 5 bases of the junction unmatched. Per the germline V gene, CDR1 is MNHEY and CDR2 is SMNVEV (reference sequence). TCR alpha and beta CDR3 regions were amplified from RNA using iRepertoire nested multiplex PCR. Input was about 100-450 ng of tissue mRNA or PBMC total RNA. TCRdb re-called the multiplex PCR reads with MiXCR, one entry per CDR3 protein. The table includes 400,000 or so distinct CDR3 sequences, roughly two fifths detected once. As to this clonotype: Its target is not known. Being one base from a much bigger clone, this may be a read error.

J is TRBJ2-3 and V is TRBV27; the match to TRBD2 covers 9 bases. The origin of this receptor is a human donor with low-grade glioma or glioblastoma, undergoing nonglioma brain surgery, or in good health (not recorded which). Sequences were obtained from glioma tissue, nonneoplastic brain tissue, or PBMCs (not recorded which). CDR3 in amino acids: CASSFSGSAPDTQYF. In DNA form, the CDR3 reads TGTGCCAGCAGTTTTAGCGGGAGCGCCCCAGATACGCAGTATTTT.